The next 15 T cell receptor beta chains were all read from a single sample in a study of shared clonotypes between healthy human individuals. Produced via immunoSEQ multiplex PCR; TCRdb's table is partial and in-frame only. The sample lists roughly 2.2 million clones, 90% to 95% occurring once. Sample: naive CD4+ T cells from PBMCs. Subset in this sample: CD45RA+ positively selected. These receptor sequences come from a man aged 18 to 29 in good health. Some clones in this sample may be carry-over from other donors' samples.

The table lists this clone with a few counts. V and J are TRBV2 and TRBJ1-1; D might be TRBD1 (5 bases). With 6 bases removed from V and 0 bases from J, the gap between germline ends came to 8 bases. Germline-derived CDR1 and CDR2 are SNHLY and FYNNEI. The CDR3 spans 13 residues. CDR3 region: CASRVTVNTEAFF. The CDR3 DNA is TGTGCCAGCAGAGTGACAGTGAACACTGAAGCTTTCTTT.

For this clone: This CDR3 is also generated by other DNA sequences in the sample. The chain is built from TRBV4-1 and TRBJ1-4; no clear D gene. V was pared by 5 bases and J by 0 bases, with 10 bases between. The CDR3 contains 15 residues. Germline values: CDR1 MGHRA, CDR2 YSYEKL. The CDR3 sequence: CASSSPGTTNEKLFF. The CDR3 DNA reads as TGCGCCAGCAGCTCGCCGGGGACAACTAATGAAAAACTGTTTTTT.

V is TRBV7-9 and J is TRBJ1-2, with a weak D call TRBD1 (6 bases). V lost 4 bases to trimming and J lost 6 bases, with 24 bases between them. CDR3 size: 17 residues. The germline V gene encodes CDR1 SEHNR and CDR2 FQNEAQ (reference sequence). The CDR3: CASSSHGRGGSGDGYTF. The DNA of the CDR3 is TGTGCCAGCAGCTCCCACGGTAGGGGGGGGAGTGGTGATGGCTACACCTTC.

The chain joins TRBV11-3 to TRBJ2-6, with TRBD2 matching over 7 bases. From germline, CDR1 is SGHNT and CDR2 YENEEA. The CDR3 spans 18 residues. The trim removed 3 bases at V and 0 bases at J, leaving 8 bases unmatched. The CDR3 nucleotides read TGTGCCAGCAGCTTTTATGCGGGGGACTACTCTGGGGCCAACGTCCTGACTTTC. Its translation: CASSFYAGDYSGANVLTF.

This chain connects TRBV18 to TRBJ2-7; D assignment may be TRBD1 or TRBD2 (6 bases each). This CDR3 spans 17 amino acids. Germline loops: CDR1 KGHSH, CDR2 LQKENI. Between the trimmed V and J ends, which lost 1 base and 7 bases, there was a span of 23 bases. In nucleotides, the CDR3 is TGTGCCAGCTCACCACGGATGCCCCCGGGGGCCAGGGATGAGCAGTACTTC. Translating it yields CASSPRMPPGARDEQYF.

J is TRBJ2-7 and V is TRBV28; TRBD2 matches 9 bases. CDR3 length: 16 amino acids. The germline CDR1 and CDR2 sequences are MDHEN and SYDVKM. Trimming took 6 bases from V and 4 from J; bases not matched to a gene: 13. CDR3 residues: CASSYDQIAGEYEQYF. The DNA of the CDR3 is TGTGCCAGCAGCTATGACCAGATAGCGGGAGAGTACGAGCAGTACTTC.

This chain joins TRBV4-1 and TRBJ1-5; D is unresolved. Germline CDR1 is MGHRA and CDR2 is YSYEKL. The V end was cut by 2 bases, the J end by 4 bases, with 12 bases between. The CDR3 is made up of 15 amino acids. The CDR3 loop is CASSQWEETNQPQHF. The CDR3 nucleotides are TGCGCCAGCAGCCAATGGGAGGAGACGAATCAGCCCCAGCATTTT.

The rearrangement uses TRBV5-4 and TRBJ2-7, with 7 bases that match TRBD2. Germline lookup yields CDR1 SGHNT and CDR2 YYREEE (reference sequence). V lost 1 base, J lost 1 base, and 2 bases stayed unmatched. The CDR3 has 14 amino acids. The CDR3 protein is CASSLSAGSYEQYF. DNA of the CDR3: TGTGCCAGCAGCTTGTCAGCGGGGTCCTACGAGCAGTACTTC.

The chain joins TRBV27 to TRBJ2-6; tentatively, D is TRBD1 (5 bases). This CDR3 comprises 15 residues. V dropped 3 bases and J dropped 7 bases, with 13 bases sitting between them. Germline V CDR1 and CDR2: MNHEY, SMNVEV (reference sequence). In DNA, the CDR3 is TGTGCCAGCAGTTTTCTGGGGCGTGAAGCCAACGTCCTGACTTTC. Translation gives CASSFLGREANVLTF.

CDR3 coding DNA: TGTGCCAGCAGGGACCTTCGAGACACTGAAGCTTTCTTT. Translated: CASRDLRDTEAFF. The chain is built from TRBV6-1 and TRBJ1-1; D is undetermined. Trimming took 6 bases from V and 3 from J, leaving 11 bases between them. Germline V CDR1 and CDR2: MNHNS, SASEGT. This CDR3 spans 13 amino acids.

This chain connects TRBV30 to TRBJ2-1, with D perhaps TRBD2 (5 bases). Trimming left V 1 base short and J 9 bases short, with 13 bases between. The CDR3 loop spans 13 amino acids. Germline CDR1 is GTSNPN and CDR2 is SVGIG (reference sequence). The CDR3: CAWSGQARGEQFF. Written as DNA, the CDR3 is TGTGCCTGGAGTGGGCAGGCTCGGGGTGAGCAGTTCTTC.

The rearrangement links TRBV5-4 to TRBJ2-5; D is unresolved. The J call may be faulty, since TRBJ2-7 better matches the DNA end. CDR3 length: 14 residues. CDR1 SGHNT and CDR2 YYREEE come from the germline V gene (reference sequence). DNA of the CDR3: TGTGCCAGCAGCTTAAAGGCCCAATCCTACGAGCAGTACTTC. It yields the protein CASSLKAQSYEQYF.

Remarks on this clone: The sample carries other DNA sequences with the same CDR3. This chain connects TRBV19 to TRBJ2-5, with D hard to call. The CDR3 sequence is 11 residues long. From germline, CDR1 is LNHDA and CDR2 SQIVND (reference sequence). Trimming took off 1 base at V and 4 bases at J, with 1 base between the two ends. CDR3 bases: TGTGCCAGTAGTATAGCAGAGACCCAGTACTTC. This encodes CASSIAETQYF.

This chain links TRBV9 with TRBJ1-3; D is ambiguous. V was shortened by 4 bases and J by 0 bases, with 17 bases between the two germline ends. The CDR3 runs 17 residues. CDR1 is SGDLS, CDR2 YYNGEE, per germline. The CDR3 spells CASSLRYGDLSGNTIYF. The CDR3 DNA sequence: TGTGCCAGCAGCCTCCGGTATGGCGACCTCTCTGGAAACACCATATATTTT.

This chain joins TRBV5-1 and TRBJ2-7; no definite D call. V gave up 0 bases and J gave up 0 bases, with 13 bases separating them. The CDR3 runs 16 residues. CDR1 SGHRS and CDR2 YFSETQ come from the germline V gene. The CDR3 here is CASSLGPREVSYEQYF. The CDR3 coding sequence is TGCGCCAGCAGCTTGGGTCCCCGTGAGGTCTCCTACGAGCAGTACTTC.